This T cell receptor beta chain was obtained from a study of T cells in narcolepsy. Whole-study results and caveats: Autoreactive clonotypes reportedly recurred in blood of same and different patients, not controls. Comparing one patient's CSF and blood CD4+ clonotypes highlighted HCRT- and TRIB2-specific autoreactive clonotypes.

With respect to this clone: Its specificity is not known.

CDR3 length equals 15 residues. Germline assignment: CDR1 SGHAT and CDR2 FQNNGV. The V end was cut by 2 bases, the J end by 6 bases, with 13 bases between. Using immunoSEQ multiplex PCR, the repertoire was profiled, and TCRdb retains in-frame clones only, with some absent. Of fewer than 35,000 clones listed, approximately 78% were seen once; the top ten hold around 2.7%. The specimen sequenced was CD45RA- memory CD4+ T cells from PBMCs. The chain employs TRBV11-2 and TRBJ2-2, with a possible D match to TRBD1 (5 bases). This sequence originates from a human donor with narcolepsy. The CDR3 region has the DNA TGTGCCAGCAGCTTATTGTGGGAAGGGGCCGGGGAGCTGTTTTTT. Its protein is CASSLLWEGAGELFF.